This T cell receptor beta chain was recovered during a study of cytomegalovirus exposure and HLA in healthy donors (dated by TCRdb to 2017 to 2019). Study-wide context: In an earlier analysis of 587 of the donors, about 260 Gb of sequence data and approximately 100 million unique TCR beta sequences from 150 million to 200 million T cells were reported. Roughly 300 gigabases of sequencing data and tens of millions of unique TCR sequences were included in an early release covering 500 to 750 HLA-typed donors. Of the roughly 430 genotyped donors, over 65% fell in the genetic ancestry cluster associated with self-reported Caucasian donors. The aim of the study was to test whether cataloging public T cell receptors could identify signatures of past pathogen exposure. The study profiled the T cell repertoires of 666 subjects by immunosequencing and related them to cytomegalovirus serostatus. In addition to the first cohort of roughly 670 subjects, a separate validation cohort of some 120 different subjects was used. The study combined high-throughput TCR immunosequencing, statistical association of individual TCRs with disease status, and machine learning to predict cytomegalovirus infection status. A later analysis re-analyzed previously published TCR beta repertoires from 666 donors and added high-resolution HLA genotyping to study TCR occurrence patterns. In the later analysis, no new phenotypic data were used to find candidate immune exposures; instead, reliance was placed on TCR beta sequences and their occurrence across donors. In an earlier analysis of more than 550 of the donors, high-throughput TCR beta sequencing was used to judge whether each TCR beta V gene segment behaved as functional or pseudogenic. Alongside the repertoire data, information on donor age, sex, ethnicity and CMV serostatus was compiled. A later genetic analysis used genome-wide SNP genotypes for about 60% of the roughly 670 donors, treating that subset as a discovery cohort. Every discovery cohort repertoire had been produced on one sequencing platform. Both class I and class II loci were covered by HLA typing, at four-digit resolution. The number of typed donors differed by locus: about 620-640 for A, B, C, DRB1 and DQB1; approximately 520 for DQA1; around 580 for DPA1; and some 430 for DPB1. Roughly 5 DR-DQ haplotypes were handled as single units for association and clustering, since linkage in the cohort was strong. Among around 400 genotyped donors of the cohort, an average of 235,054 unique TCR beta nucleotide sequences were sequenced per donor, roughly 18% of them non-productive. Study-wide findings and limitations: The study listed 150 to 200 TCR beta chains as associated with cytomegalovirus. A later analysis found that TCR association rates varied across HLA loci, with DRB1 alleles showing the most associated TCRs and HLA-C alleles the fewest. A further reported finding was that TCR beta sequences accurately predicted the HLA-A and HLA-B alleles for most subjects in the first cohort. While some public TCRs were present in many individuals, most TCR sequences turned up only very rarely across donors. The classifier was reported to diagnose cytomegalovirus status with high specificity and sensitivity in both the original and validation cohorts. According to a later analysis, most CMV-associated TCR beta chains appeared to be HLA-restricted, and the HLA associations seemed to be driven largely by CMV exposure. HLA typing was unavailable for some donors at each locus, so association tests used only the typed subset. The sequencing pipeline was judged likely to have produced a cluster of highly shared sequence variants as a technical artifact. A later genetic analysis associated a missense DCLRE1C variant with V-gene and J-gene trimming of TCR beta chains, and an independent cohort replicated the association. The earlier analysis of fewer than 750 of the donors excluded around 17 rarely observed V segments, including chromosome 9 orphons, because counts were too low. A later analysis associated about 17,000 TCR beta sequences with specific HLA alleles at a false discovery rate of 0.05. Only TCR beta chains were sequenced in this cohort, and the absence of alpha or paired-chain data limited detectable features. According to a later genetic analysis, donors in an Asian-associated ancestry cluster had fewer N-insertions in productive TCRs than the approximately 670-donor mean. The presence/absence analyses assumed that sequencing depth was roughly uniform across donors, and that assumption may not be true. It was suggested by the authors that the approach could potentially be generalized to other disease states and immunological phenotypes. Several of the top co-occurrence clusters appeared to be linked to parvovirus B19, influenza, CMV and Epstein-Barr virus, according to a later analysis. A few of the identified cytomegalovirus-associated TCR beta chains were confirmed in vitro to be specific for cytomegalovirus antigens. In a later analysis, HLA-associated TCR beta chains showed more clonal expansion and lower generation probabilities than non-associated chains that were equally common. Some IMGT-functional V segments, including TRBV6-2 and TRBV6-3, could not be told apart with the 87-base-pair reads, so those segments were excluded. An earlier analysis of approximately 530 of the donors showed that most TCR beta V segments appeared in productive rearrangements either about 87% or about 30% of the time, which broadly matched IMGT annotations. Linkage disequilibrium might explain the correlated functional status among segregating V segments, but an unknown experimental factor could not be ruled out. For the cohort, immune exposure information was limited to CMV serostatus. When HLA alleles, especially DR and DQ, strongly co-occurred, attributing TCR associations to individual alleles was difficult.

Trimming accounts for 6 bases at V and 7 bases at J, while the number of junction bases matched to no gene is 12. Counted from cysteine to phenylalanine, this CDR3 has 14 amino acids. The DNA shown is the 42-base CDR3, in frame from base 1. CDR1 SQVTM and CDR2 ANQGSEA were looked up in the germline V gene. Library preparation employed the immunoSEQ multiplex PCR assay. A mixture of 60 forward primers for TCR Vbeta segments and 13 reverse primers for TCR Jbeta segments was used in the multiplex PCR. Amplification of the CDR3 region of rearranged TCR beta genes was performed with a multiplex PCR assay on genomic DNA. The Illumina HiSeq System was used to sequence the amplified TCR beta libraries as 87-base-pair reads. The original methods were these. A later analysis counted about 80 million unique TCR beta chains across the 550 to 750 repertoires, and around 9.9 million of these chains were shared by at least two donors. Raw reads were error-corrected and collapsed into unique sequences with a nearest-neighbor algorithm that merged closely related sequences to remove PCR and sequencing errors. To assign V, D and J gene segments, CDR3 sequences were aligned to IMGT reference sequences. For a sequence to be retained, a match of at least six nucleotides to both a V gene segment and a J gene segment was required. A rearrangement counted as productive if the CDR3 had no stop codons and remained in frame with V and J, and every other rearrangement counted as non-productive. CDR3 was defined by IMGT convention, running from the second conserved V-encoded cysteine to the conserved J-encoded phenylalanine. The earlier analysis of roughly 590 of the donors excluded any sequence lacking an unambiguous match to a single V gene segment. In an earlier analysis of more than 500 of the donors, a V segment was called functional when productive rearrangements were above 56.7%, and segregating when the standard deviation between donors exceeded 5%. To diagnose cytomegalovirus status from the catalog of TCR beta chain sequences, a statistical classification framework was built. In a later analysis, TCR nucleotide sequences were compared against IMGT/GENE-DB human TR gene sequences so that V and J genes could be assigned. In a later analysis, CDR3 sequences and most-parsimonious VDJ recombination scenarios were assigned using the TCRdist pipeline. In a later analysis, every TCR beta chain was defined by the combination of its CDR3 amino acid sequence and its V-gene family, and reads without a unique V-gene family were dropped. In a later analysis, approximately 590 highly shared, low-generation-probability nucleotide sequences were removed to address suspected cross-contamination and a sequencing artifact. In a later analysis, a clonal expansion index was calculated for each public chain from normalized within-repertoire ranks of inferred template counts. A later analysis computed generation probabilities with a VDJ recombination model fitted to out-of-frame rearrangements, and checked the results against IGoR. Hypergeometric tests were used in a later analysis to score TCR-TCR, TCR-HLA and TCR-CMV co-occurrence, with a repertoire-size bias correction applied to the TCR pairs. In a later analysis, false discovery rates were estimated by permuting HLA or CMV assignments 20 times. A later analysis grouped co-occurring TCRs with DBSCAN, adding TCRdist sequence similarity when clustering within HLA-allele-positive subsets. Repertoires with fewer than 30,000 or more than 120,000 public chains, plus five repertoires with anomalous nucleotide sharing, were excluded from co-occurrence clustering. In its TCRdb copy, this immuneACCESS table keeps in-frame sequences only and misses some clones. Where compared with another copy, unresolved V genes explain less than half of these, and the others have no known cause. V, J and clone size are those of that table, while D and trimming were read from the DNA. Present in this sample are about 200,000 clones, about four fifths of which were seen just once. The ten largest clones take up 1.6% of the sample.

The cohort consisted of some 670 healthy bone marrow donors. All cohort members were sampled while nominally healthy, although unrecorded immune exposures were likely present. The donor was CMV seronegative and belonged to the group of 350 or so seronegative cohort members. A peripheral blood sample was provided by each donor, and peripheral blood mononuclear cells were used for TCR beta sequencing. The Qiagen DNeasy Blood Extraction Kit was used to extract genomic DNA from the blood cell samples. Regarding this clone: The antigen this receptor binds is unknown. No base qualities exist here, and no much larger clone lies one base off it.

This receptor was identified in a woman between 45 and 65 years old in good health and CMV-seronegative. Sequenced sample: PBMCs. In this chain, TRBV29-1 is recombined with TRBJ2-1; the central 7 bases match TRBD1. The bases are TGCAGCGTGAGGCAAAACAGGGGAAGTAATGAGCAGTTCTTC. The encoded protein is CSVRQNRGSNEQFF.